This T cell receptor (beta chain) was obtained from a study of human T cells and chemical hapten exposure. The wider study: Mainly, slight library volume differences in the pool made TCR yields vary.

With regard to this clonotype: One junction end disagrees with the germline gene, perhaps due to a read error.

TCRdb recomputed calls from the RACE reads with MiXCR, one row per CDR3 protein. The table records under 200,000 distinct CDR3 sequences, 28% of them present only once. Germline assignment: CDR1 DFQATT and CDR2 SNEGSKA (reference sequence). CDR3 length equals 15 residues. Time point noted: patch test 3, about 24 weeks after DPC sensitization. Treatment defined: therapeutic diphenylcyclopropenone sensitization with weekly scalp DPC. The authors' total RNA extraction used unfractionated whole blood. Source: whole blood, taken in connection with sensitization to the hapten diphenylcyclopropenone (DPC). The V and J genes are TRBV20-1 and TRBJ2-7; D could derive from TRBD1 or TRBD2 (5 bases each). This receptor was identified in a woman aged 18-35 years with alopecia areata. Some clones in this sample may be carry-over from other donors' samples. Here the CDR3 reads CSARDKDKGTHERYF. CDR3 in DNA: TGCAGTGCTAGAGATAAGGACAAAGGGACCCACGAGCGGTACTTC.